These 31 T cell receptor beta chains originate from one sample sequenced in a study of beta chain features in type 1 diabetes. As every portion of the isolated RNA was reverse transcribed, the sequencing read expressed TCRB transcripts. Libraries were prepared by immunoSEQ multiplex PCR; TCRdb keeps only in-frame clonotypes and omits some of them. This repertoire shows more than 300,000 clones, 6.5% to 10% found once; its top ten account for around 0.45%. Source material: central memory CD4+ T cells from blood. These receptors were collected from a woman in her late teens or twenties in good health.

V usage is TRBV4-2 and J usage is TRBJ2-3; 10 bases are shared with TRBD2. Germline trimming cut 1 base from V and 5 bases from J; bases unmatched to any gene: 12. The CDR3 spans 18 residues. Germline V gives CDR1 LGHNA, CDR2 YNFKEQ. The CDR3, as DNA: TGTGCCAGCAGCCAAGGTTCGGCTAGCGGGAGAGCTGGAGATACGCAGTATTTT. Protein product: CASSQGSASGRAGDTQYF.

J is TRBJ2-3 and V is TRBV7-2; D ambiguous. Trimming stripped 5 bases from V and 1 base from J, with 10 bases between. Germline V lookup: CDR1 SGHTA, CDR2 FQGNSA. This CDR3 has 14 amino acids. The CDR3 sequence is CASSTYLRTDTQYF. CDR3 DNA: TGTGCCAGCAGCACCTACCTTCGCACAGATACGCAGTATTTT.

The V gene is TRBV6-5, the J gene TRBJ1-2, with D possibly matching TRBD1 (5 bases). The CDR3 loop spans 13 amino acids. The germline CDR1 and CDR2 sequences are MNHEY and SVGAGI. The V end lost 2 bases, the J end lost 6 bases, and 10 bases lay between the germline ends. The CDR3 loop is CASSYLGADGYTF. CDR3 in DNA: TGTGCCAGCAGTTACCTAGGGGCTGATGGCTACACCTTC.

This clone has a handful of counts. The junction departs from germline at one end; a sequencing error may be responsible. The V gene is TRBV4-2, the J gene TRBJ2-1; D remains unclear. Germline CDR1 reads LGHNA; CDR2 reads YNFKEQ. The CDR3 has 12 amino acids. CDR3 DNA: TGTGCCAGCAGCCAAGATGGGCTAGGGTTCGTCTTC. It is translated as CASSQDGLGFVF.

The chain recombines TRBV7-2 with TRBJ2-1; D remains unclear. From germline, CDR1 is SGHTA and CDR2 FQGNSA. The CDR3 has 12 amino acids. V lost 2 bases and J lost 6, with 5 bases in between. CDR3 region: CASSLYPNEQFF. The CDR3 coding sequence is TGTGCCAGCAGCTTATATCCCAATGAGCAGTTCTTC.

The gene calls are TRBV14 and TRBJ2-2; D ambiguous. Trimming stripped 4 bases from V and 6 bases from J, with 12 bases between. The length of the CDR3 is 14 residues. CDR1 SGHDN and CDR2 FVKESK come from the germline V gene. DNA of the CDR3: TGTGCCAGCAGCCCAAATCTAGTTTCCGGGGAGCTGTTTTTT. Amino acid sequence: CASSPNLVSGELFF.

The chain joins TRBV5-1 to TRBJ2-7; 11 bases match TRBD2. CDR1 is SGHRS and CDR2 is YFSETQ in the germline V gene. The CDR3 length is 15 residues. V was clipped by 0 bases and J by 3 bases; unmatched bases: 2. The CDR3 is CASSLVTSGNYEQYF. DNA of the CDR3: TGCGCCAGCAGCTTGGTGACTAGCGGGAACTACGAGCAGTACTTC.

This clone showed up just a few times. This chain connects TRBV9 to TRBJ2-1; D possibly corresponds to TRBD1 (5 bases). Looked up from germline, CDR1 is SGDLS and CDR2 is YYNGEE. V was clipped by 3 bases and J by 10 bases, with 8 bases between them. The length of the CDR3 is 11 residues. CDR3 nucleotides: TGTGCCAGCAGCGCAGGACAAGAGCAGTTCTTC. This codes for CASSAGQEQFF.

The sample holds a few counts of this clone. The chain carries TRBV5-4 and TRBJ2-7; 9 nucleotides line up with TRBD1. Germline assignment: CDR1 SGHNT and CDR2 YYREEE (reference sequence). The CDR3 sequence is 14 residues long. After removal of 4 bases from V and 2 bases from J, the junction contained 4 bases not matched to a gene. In DNA, the CDR3 is TGTGCCAGCAGCAGGGACAGGGCGGCCTACGAGCAGTACTTC. Its protein is CASSRDRAAYEQYF.

This clone was seen more than once but under ten times. This CDR3 is CASSDSNTLDNEQFF. The CDR3 region has the DNA TGTGCCAGCAGTGATTCTAACACCCTGGACAATGAGCAGTTCTTC. This chain uses TRBV25-1 with TRBJ2-1; D ambiguous. Trimming took off 3 bases at V and 5 bases at J, with 14 bases between the two ends. Germline values: CDR1 MGHDK, CDR2 SYGVNS. This CDR3 contains 15 residues.

V is TRBV19 and J is TRBJ2-3; 12 bases fit TRBD2. With V trimmed by 9 bases and J by 6 bases, 7 bases remained unmatched. The CDR3 runs to 14 residues. Germline CDR1 and CDR2: LNHDA and SQIVND (reference sequence). The chain's CDR3 is CASQTSGRWDTQYF. In DNA form, the CDR3 reads TGTGCCAGCCAAACTAGCGGGAGGTGGGATACGCAGTATTTT.

There are a few counts of this clone. This chain links TRBV2 with TRBJ2-7, with a weak D call TRBD2 (5 bases). Looked up from germline, CDR1 is SNHLY and CDR2 is FYNNEI. V was pared by 2 bases and J by 7 bases, with 15 bases between. The CDR3 runs 14 residues. The CDR3 DNA is TGTGCCAGCAGTGAACTTCTAGGGTCGGGGGAGCAGTACTTC. This translates into CASSELLGSGEQYF.

The sample holds a few counts of this clone. The chain uses TRBV28 and TRBJ2-7; TRBD1 agrees at 7 bases. The length of the CDR3 is 14 residues. J was trimmed by 2 bases and V by 2 bases; bases with no gene match: 3. CDR1 and CDR2 from the germline V gene are MDHEN and SYDVKM. CDR3 coding DNA: TGTGCCAGCAGTTTACCCGACAGGGCCTACGAGCAGTACTTC. Translation: CASSLPDRAYEQYF. Based on the CDR3 plus reference TRBV28 and TRBJ2-7, the full variable domain is DVKVTQSSRYLVKRTGEKVFLECVQDMDHENMFWYRQDPGLGLRLIYFSYDVKMKEKGDIPEGYSVSREKKERFSLILESASTNQTSMYLCASSLPDRAYEQYFGPGTRLTVT.

The V call is TRBV2, the J call TRBJ1-1; D is unclear. The CDR3 is made up of 14 amino acids. Germline CDR1 and CDR2: SNHLY and FYNNEI. V gave up 7 bases and J gave up 3 bases, with 15 bases separating them. The CDR3 coding sequence is TGTGCCAGCACCGGGTTGTTGGTAGACACTGAAGCTTTCTTT. Protein: CASTGLLVDTEAFF.

This clone was detected a few times. Compared with germline, one end of the junction differs, possibly owing to a read error. The chain carries TRBV29-1 and TRBJ2-7; the D gene could be TRBD1 or TRBD2 (5 bases each). The CDR3 loop spans 13 amino acids. Germline V gene lookup returns CDR1 SQVTM and CDR2 ANQGSEA. Here the CDR3 DNA reads TGCAGCGTCACTTCCGGGACCTCCGACGAGCAGTACTTC. Translating it yields CSVTSGTSDEQYF.

The V gene is TRBV6-6, the J gene TRBJ1-1; D is ambiguous. Trimming removed 11 bases at V and 5 bases at J, with 12 bases between. This CDR3 spans 11 amino acids. Germline CDR1 and CDR2: MNHNY and SVGAGI (reference sequence). The CDR3 nucleotides are TGTGCCTGCCTTCTGGGGACTGAAGCTTTCTTT. This sequence encodes CACLLGTEAFF.

This clone was detected a few times. The chain joins TRBV7-8 to TRBJ1-3; D not certain. The CDR3 runs to 11 residues. CDR1 and CDR2 from the germline V gene are SGHVS and FQNEAQ. V was clipped by 0 bases and J by 8 bases, with 2 bases between them. The CDR3 nucleotides are TGTGCCAGCAGCTTAGCTGACACCATATATTTT. This encodes CASSLADTIYF.

This clone was counted between two and nine times. The genes are TRBV6-5 and TRBJ1-5; D unresolved. The CDR3 sequence is 15 residues long. Germline loops: CDR1 MNHEY, CDR2 SVGAGI. Trimming took 0 bases from V and 2 from J, leaving 8 bases between them. The CDR3 DNA reads TGTGCCAGCAGTTACTCGAACGGGGGCAATCAGCCCCAGCATTTT. This encodes CASSYSNGGNQPQHF.

In this sample, this clone turned up a few times. The J gene is TRBJ2-7, the V gene TRBV28; 11 nucleotides align to TRBD2. In germline, CDR1 is MDHEN, CDR2 SYDVKM. The J segment lost 2 bases and the V segment lost 8 bases, leaving 5 bases of the junction unmatched. The CDR3 sequence is 14 residues long. The DNA for the CDR3 is TGTGCCAGCCTTCTAGCGGGAGGCCCCTACGAGCAGTACTTC. Amino acid sequence: CASLLAGGPYEQYF.

A single count supports this clone. This rearrangement joins TRBV27 to TRBJ1-6; D unresolved. V lost 1 base to trimming and J lost 5 bases, with 9 bases between them. CDR3 length: 15 amino acids. The germline V gene has CDR1 MNHEY and CDR2 SMNVEV (reference sequence). CDR3 DNA: TGTGCCAGCAGTTTATGGGTCGGTGATAATTCACCCCTCCACTTT. Protein product: CASSLWVGDNSPLHF.

For this clone: A far larger clone is only one base removed, so a read error is likely. The V gene is TRBV7-2, the J gene TRBJ2-5; D is ambiguous. The CDR3 covers 12 residues. With 5 bases removed from V and 0 bases from J, the gap between germline ends came to 4 bases. From germline, CDR1 is SGHTA and CDR2 FQGNSA. The CDR3 DNA follows: TGTGCCAGCAGCCGGGACCAAGAGACCCAGTACTTC. Translated, it gives CASSRDQETQYF.

This clone turned up a few times. V gene TRBV29-1 combines with J gene TRBJ1-3, with unresolved D. There are 14 residues in the CDR3. Germline V gene lookup returns CDR1 SQVTM and CDR2 ANQGSEA. Trimming removed 5 bases at V and 0 bases at J, with 11 bases between. CDR3 in amino acids: CSVIWAPSGNTIYF. CDR3 DNA sequence: TGCAGCGTTATCTGGGCCCCCTCTGGAAACACCATATATTTT.

This clone was seen a handful of times. The J gene is TRBJ1-2, the V gene TRBV28, with 9 bases that match TRBD1. The germline V gene has CDR1 MDHEN and CDR2 SYDVKM. Losses at the gene ends were 3 bases for V and 2 bases for J; bases not matched to a gene: 7. This CDR3 has 16 residues. The CDR3: CASSLAGQGSNYGYTF. The CDR3 DNA sequence: TGTGCCAGCAGTTTGGCGGGACAGGGAAGCAACTATGGCTACACCTTC.

This clone was counted only a few times. The chain employs TRBV7-9 and TRBJ1-2, with D possibly matching TRBD1 (5 bases). Looked up from germline, CDR1 is SEHNR and CDR2 is FQNEAQ (reference sequence). The CDR3 is 12 residues long. Trimming took off 6 bases at V and 6 bases at J, with 11 bases between the two ends. The DNA of the CDR3 is TGTGCCAGCAGAAGGGGAGGGGATGGCTACACCTTC. Residues: CASRRGGDGYTF. The whole variable domain, remainder taken from reference TRBV7-9 and TRBJ1-2, is DTGVSQNPRHKITKRGQNVTFRCDPISEHNRLYWYRQTLGQGPEFLTYFQNEAQLEKSRLLSDRFSAERPKGSFSTLEIQRTEQGDSAMYLCASRRGGDGYTFGSGTRLTVV.

J is TRBJ2-5 and V is TRBV18, with D hard to call. Germline values: CDR1 KGHSH, CDR2 LQKENI. V lost 8 bases and J lost 1, with 11 bases in between. The CDR3 is 13 amino acids. CDR3 loop: CASTRRTQETQYF. CDR3 in DNA: TGTGCCAGCACCCGACGGACCCAAGAGACCCAGTACTTC.

There are a few counts of this clone. The V and J genes are TRBV6-5 and TRBJ1-1; the D is unclear. Germline V CDR1 and CDR2: MNHEY, SVGAGI. Trimming pared 6 bases from V and 10 bases from J, leaving 21 bases between. This CDR3 has 14 amino acids. CDR3 DNA: TGTGCCAGCAGCGACACTCACCTCCCCAGTCGAGCTTTCTTT. Translating it yields CASSDTHLPSRAFF.

This clone was observed at least ten times. The chain couples TRBV10-2 to TRBJ1-2; 8 bases agree with TRBD1. The germline V gene encodes CDR1 WSHSY and CDR2 SAAADI. V shed 5 bases, J shed 3 bases, and the junction held 5 bases outside the gene matches. The CDR3 totals 14 residues. The CDR3 here is CASSKGQVDYGYTF. The CDR3 DNA follows: TGCGCCAGCAGTAAGGGACAGGTGGACTATGGCTACACCTTC.

There are a few counts of this clone. CDR3: CSVEGDRDGELFF. CDR3 sequence (DNA): TGCAGCGTTGAAGGCGACAGGGACGGGGAGCTGTTTTTT. The V call is TRBV29-1, the J call TRBJ2-2, with TRBD1 identical over 7 bases. The CDR3 loop spans 13 amino acids. V lost 1 base to trimming and J lost 7 bases; unmatched junction nucleotides: 3. The germline CDR1 and CDR2 sequences are SQVTM and ANQGSEA.

V is TRBV5-1 and J is TRBJ2-3; tentative D call: TRBD1 (5 bases). Germline V gene sequence: CDR1 SGHRS, CDR2 YFSETQ. V lost 1 base and J lost 5, with 17 bases in between. This CDR3 is 16 amino acids long. The CDR3 DNA is TGCGCCAGCAGCTTGTCACCCCCCAGGGCAGTAGATACGCAGTATTTT. This translates into CASSLSPPRAVDTQYF.

This chain joins TRBV7-2 and TRBJ1-2; 9 positions match TRBD1. This CDR3 is 13 amino acids long. V shed 5 bases and J 5 bases; nucleotides not matched to a gene: 3. Germline CDR1 reads SGHTA; CDR2 reads FQGNSA. CDR3 nucleotide sequence: TGTGCCAGCAGCACGGGACAGGGATATGGCTACACCTTC. This sequence encodes CASSTGQGYGYTF.

This clone has only a few counts. CDR3 nucleotide sequence: TGTGCCAGCAGACTCAAGGACAGATTGATCTACGAGCAGTACTTC. Translating it yields CASRLKDRLIYEQYF. The chain uses TRBV21-1 and TRBJ2-7; TRBD1 was called by the table and not checked on the DNA. TRBV21-1 counts as a pseudogene. CDR3 length: 15 amino acids.